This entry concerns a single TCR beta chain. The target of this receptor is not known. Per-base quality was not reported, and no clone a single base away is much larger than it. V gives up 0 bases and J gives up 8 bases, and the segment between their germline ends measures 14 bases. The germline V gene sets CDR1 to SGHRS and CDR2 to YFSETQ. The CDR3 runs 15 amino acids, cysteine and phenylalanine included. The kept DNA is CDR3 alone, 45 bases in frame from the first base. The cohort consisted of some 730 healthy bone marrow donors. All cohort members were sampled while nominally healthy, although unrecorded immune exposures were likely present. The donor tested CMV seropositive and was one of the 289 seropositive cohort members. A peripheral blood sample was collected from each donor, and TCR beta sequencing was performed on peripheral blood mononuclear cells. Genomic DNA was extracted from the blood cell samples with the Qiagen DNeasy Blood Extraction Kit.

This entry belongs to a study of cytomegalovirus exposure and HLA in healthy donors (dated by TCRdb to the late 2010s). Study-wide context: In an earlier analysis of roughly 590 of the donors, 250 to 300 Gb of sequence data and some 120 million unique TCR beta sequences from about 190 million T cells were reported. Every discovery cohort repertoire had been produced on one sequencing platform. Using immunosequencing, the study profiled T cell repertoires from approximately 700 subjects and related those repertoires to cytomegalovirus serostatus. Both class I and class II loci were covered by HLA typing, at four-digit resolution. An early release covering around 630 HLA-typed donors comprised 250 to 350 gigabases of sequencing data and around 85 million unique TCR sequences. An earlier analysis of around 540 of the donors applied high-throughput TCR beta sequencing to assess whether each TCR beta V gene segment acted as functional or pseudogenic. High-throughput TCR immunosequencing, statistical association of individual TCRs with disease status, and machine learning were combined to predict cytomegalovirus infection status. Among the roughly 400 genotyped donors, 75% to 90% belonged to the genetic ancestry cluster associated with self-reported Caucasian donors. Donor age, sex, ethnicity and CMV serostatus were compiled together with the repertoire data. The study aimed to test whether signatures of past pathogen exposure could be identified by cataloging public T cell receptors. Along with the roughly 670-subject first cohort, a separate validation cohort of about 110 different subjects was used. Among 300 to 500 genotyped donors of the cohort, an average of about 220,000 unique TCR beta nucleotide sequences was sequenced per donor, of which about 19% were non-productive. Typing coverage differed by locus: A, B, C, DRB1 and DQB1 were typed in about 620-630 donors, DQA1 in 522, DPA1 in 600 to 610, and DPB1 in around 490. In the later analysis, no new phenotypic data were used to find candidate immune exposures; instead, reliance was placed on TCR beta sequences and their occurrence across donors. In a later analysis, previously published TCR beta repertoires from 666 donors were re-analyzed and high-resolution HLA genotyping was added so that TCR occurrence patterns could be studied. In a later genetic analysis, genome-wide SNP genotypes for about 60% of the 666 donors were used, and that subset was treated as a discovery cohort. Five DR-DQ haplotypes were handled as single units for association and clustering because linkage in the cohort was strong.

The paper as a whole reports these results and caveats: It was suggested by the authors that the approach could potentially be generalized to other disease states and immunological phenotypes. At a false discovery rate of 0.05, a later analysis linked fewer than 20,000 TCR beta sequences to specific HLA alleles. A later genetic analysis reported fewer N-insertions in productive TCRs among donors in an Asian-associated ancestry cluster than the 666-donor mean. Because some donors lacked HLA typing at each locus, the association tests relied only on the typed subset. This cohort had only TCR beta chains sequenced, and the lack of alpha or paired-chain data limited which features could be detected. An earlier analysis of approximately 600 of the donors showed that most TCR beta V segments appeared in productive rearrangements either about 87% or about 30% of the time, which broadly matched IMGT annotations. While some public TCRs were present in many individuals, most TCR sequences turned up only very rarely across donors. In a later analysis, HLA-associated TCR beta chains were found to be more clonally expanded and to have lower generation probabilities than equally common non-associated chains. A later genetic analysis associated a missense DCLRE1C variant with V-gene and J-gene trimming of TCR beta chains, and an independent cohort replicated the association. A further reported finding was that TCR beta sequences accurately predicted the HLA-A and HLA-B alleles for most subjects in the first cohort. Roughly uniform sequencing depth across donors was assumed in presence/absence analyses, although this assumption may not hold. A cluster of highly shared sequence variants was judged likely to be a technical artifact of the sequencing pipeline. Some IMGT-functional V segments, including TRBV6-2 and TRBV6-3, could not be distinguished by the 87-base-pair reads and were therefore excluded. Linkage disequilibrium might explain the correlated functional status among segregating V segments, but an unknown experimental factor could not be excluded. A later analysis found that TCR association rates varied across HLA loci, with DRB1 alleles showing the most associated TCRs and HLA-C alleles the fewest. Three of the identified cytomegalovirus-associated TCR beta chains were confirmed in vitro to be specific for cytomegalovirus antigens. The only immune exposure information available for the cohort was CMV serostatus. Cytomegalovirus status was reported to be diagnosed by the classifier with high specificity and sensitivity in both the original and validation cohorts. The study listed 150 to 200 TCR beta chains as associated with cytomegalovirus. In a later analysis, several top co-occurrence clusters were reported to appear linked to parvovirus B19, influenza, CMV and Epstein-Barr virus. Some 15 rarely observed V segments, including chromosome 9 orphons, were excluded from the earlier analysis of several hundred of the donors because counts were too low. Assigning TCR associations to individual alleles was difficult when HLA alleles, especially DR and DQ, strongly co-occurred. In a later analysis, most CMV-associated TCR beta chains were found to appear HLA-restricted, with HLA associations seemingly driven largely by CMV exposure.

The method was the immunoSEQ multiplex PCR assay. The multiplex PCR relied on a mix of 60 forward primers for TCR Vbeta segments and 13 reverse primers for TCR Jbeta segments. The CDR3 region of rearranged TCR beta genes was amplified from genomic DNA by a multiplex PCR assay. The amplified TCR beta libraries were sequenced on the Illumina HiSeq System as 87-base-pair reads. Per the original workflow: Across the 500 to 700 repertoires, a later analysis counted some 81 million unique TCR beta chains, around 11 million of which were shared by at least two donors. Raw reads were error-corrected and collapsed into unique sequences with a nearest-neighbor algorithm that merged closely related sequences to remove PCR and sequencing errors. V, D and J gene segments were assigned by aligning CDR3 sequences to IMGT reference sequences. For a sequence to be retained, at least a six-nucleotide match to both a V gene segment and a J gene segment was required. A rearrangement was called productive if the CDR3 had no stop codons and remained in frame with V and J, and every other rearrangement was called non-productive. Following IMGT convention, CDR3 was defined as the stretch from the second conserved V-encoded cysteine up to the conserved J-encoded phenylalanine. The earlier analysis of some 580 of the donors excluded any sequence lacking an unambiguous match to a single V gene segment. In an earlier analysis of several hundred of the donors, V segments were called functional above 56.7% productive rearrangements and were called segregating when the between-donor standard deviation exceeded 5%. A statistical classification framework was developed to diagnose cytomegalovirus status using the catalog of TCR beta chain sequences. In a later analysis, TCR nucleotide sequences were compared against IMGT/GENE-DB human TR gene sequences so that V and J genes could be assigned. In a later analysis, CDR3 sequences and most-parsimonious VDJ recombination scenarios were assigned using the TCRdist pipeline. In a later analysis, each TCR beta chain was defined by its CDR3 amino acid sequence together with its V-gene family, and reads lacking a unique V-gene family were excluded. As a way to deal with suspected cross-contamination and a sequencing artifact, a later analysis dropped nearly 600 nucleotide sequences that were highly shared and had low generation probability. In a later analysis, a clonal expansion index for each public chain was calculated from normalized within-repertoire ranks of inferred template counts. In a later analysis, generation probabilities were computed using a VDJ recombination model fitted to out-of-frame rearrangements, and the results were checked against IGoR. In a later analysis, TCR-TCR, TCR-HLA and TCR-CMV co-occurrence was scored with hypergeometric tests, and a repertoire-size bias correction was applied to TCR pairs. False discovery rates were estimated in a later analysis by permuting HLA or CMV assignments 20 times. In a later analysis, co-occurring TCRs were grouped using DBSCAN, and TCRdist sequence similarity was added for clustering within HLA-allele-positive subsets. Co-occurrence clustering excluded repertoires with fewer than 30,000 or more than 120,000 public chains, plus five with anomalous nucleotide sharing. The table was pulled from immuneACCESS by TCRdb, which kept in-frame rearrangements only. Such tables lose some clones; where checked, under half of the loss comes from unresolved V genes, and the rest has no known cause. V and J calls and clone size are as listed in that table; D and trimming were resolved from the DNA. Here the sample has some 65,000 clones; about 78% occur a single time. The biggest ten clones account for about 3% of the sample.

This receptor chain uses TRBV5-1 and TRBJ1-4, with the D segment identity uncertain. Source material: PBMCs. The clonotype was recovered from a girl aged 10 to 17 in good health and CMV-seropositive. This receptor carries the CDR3 CASSLVDGGIEKLFF. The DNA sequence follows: TGCGCCAGCAGCTTGGTCGATGGCGGGATAGAAAAACTGTTTTTT. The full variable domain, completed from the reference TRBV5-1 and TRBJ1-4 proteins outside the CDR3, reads KAGVTQTPRYLIKTRGQQVTLSCSPISGHRSVSWYQQTPGQGLQFLFEYFSETQRNKGNFPGRFSGRQFSNSRSEMNVSTLELGDSALYLCASSLVDGGIEKLFFGSGTQLSVL.